Listed here are 29 T cell receptor beta chains from one sample, sequenced in a study of cytomegalovirus exposure and HLA in healthy donors. The PCR employed 60 Vbeta primers together with 13 Jbeta primers. Here immunoSEQ multiplex PCR was the method, and the copy in TCRdb shows in-frame clones only, minus some. There are 95,000 to 150,000 clones in the sample; about 80% occur only once, and 8% to 9% lies in the top ten. The sequencing sample was made of PBMCs. These receptors all come from a female donor in good health and CMV-seropositive.

This chain connects TRBV9 to TRBJ2-2; a possible D gene is TRBD2 (7 bases). The CDR3 has 16 residues. CDR1 and CDR2 (germline): SGDLS, YYNGEE. The ends were cut back, 1 base at V and 3 bases at J, with 13 bases in the middle. The CDR3 sequence is CASSVQGGGHTGELFF. The CDR3 DNA follows: TGTGCCAGCAGCGTACAAGGCGGGGGCCACACCGGGGAGCTGTTTTTT.

This clone was observed once. This chain joins TRBV6-1 and TRBJ1-1, with D hard to call. Trimming stripped 7 bases from V and 1 base from J, with 13 bases between. The CDR3 is 14 amino acids. The germline V gene has CDR1 MNHNS and CDR2 SASEGT. The CDR3 DNA follows: TGTGCCAGCACCGTCGGGAGGCAGAACACTGAAGCTTTCTTT. It yields the protein CASTVGRQNTEAFF.

This chain uses TRBV27 with TRBJ2-4; D might be TRBD2 (5 bases). CDR3 length: 16 residues. Germline values: CDR1 MNHEY, CDR2 SMNVEV (reference sequence). V was shortened by 4 bases and J by 4 bases, with 17 bases between the two germline ends. The CDR3 DNA reads TGTGCCAGCAGTTCTAACCCGACACTAGAAAAAAACATTCAGTACTTC. This encodes CASSSNPTLEKNIQYF.

The chain has TRBV27 and TRBJ1-1; unclear D gene. The germline gives CDR1 MNHEY, CDR2 SMNVEV (reference sequence). The V end was cut by 5 bases, the J end by 3 bases, with 13 bases between. The CDR3 is made up of 14 amino acids. The CDR3 region is CASSPFPLDTEAFF. CDR3 bases: TGTGCCAGCAGTCCATTTCCCCTAGACACTGAAGCTTTCTTT.

The chain uses TRBV5-1 and TRBJ2-3; a possible D gene is TRBD2 (6 bases). The V end was cut by 1 base, the J end by 2 bases, with 20 bases between. CDR3 length: 18 amino acids. Germline assignment: CDR1 SGHRS and CDR2 YFSETQ. CDR3 region: CASSLSPDYPLPTDTQYF. The CDR3, as DNA: TGCGCCAGCAGCTTGTCTCCGGACTATCCTCTCCCCACAGATACGCAGTATTTT. Based on the CDR3 plus reference TRBV5-1 and TRBJ2-3, the full variable domain is KAGVTQTPRYLIKTRGQQVTLSCSPISGHRSVSWYQQTPGQGLQFLFEYFSETQRNKGNFPGRFSGRQFSNSRSEMNVSTLELGDSALYLCASSLSPDYPLPTDTQYFGPGTRLTVL.

The chain is built from TRBV18 and TRBJ2-7, with D possibly being TRBD1 (6 bases). The germline V gene encodes CDR1 KGHSH and CDR2 LQKENI. The CDR3 is 11 amino acids. Trimming cost V 3 bases and J 12 bases, with 12 bases left between them. CDR3 in amino acids: CASSPSQGWYF. CDR3 bases: TGTGCCAGCTCACCGTCACAGGGTTGGTACTTC.

This clone came up a few times. V usage is TRBV9 and J usage is TRBJ2-7, with TRBD2 matching over 9 bases. V lost 4 bases to trimming and J lost 6 bases; unmatched junction nucleotides: 11. The CDR3 spans 15 residues. The V gene's germline CDR1 is SGDLS and CDR2 YYNGEE. CDR3 sequence reads: CASSPASGGPREQYF. CDR3 DNA sequence: TGTGCCAGCAGCCCGGCGAGCGGGGGGCCGCGCGAGCAGTACTTC. Full variable domain (remainder filled in from reference TRBV9 and TRBJ2-7): DSGVTQTPKHLITATGQRVTLRCSPRSGDLSVYWYQQSLDQGLQFLIQYYNGEERAKGNILERFSAQQFPDLHSELNLSSLELGDSALYFCASSPASGGPREQYFGPGTRLTVT.

V is TRBV2 and J is TRBJ1-2; TRBD1 matches 9 bases. V shed 6 bases, J shed 1 base, and the junction held 6 bases outside the gene matches. Germline-derived CDR1 and CDR2 are SNHLY and FYNNEI. This CDR3 spans 15 amino acids. CDR3 coding DNA: TGTGCCAGCAGAAGACAGGGGGGGGTTAACTATGGCTACACCTTC. Protein sequence: CASRRQGGVNYGYTF.

The chain links TRBV4-3 to TRBJ1-4; a possible D gene is TRBD1 (5 bases). The CDR3 totals 15 residues. Per the germline V gene, CDR1 is LGHNA and CDR2 is YSLEER. Trimming removed 0 bases from V and 4 bases from J, with 9 bases in between. As DNA, the CDR3 is TGCGCCAGCAGCCAAGAAGGGCAGGGTAATGAAAAACTGTTTTTT. Translating gives CASSQEGQGNEKLFF.

The rearrangement uses TRBV6-1 and TRBJ2-5; 10 bases are shared with TRBD1. The CDR3 consists of 13 residues. Germline lookup yields CDR1 MNHNS and CDR2 SASEGT. With 10 bases clipped from V and 5 bases from J, the junction kept 7 bases outside the gene matches. For the CDR3, the DNA is TGTGCCACAGAGACAGGGGGCGGCGAGACCCAGTACTTC. This translates into CATETGGGETQYF.

This clone was observed a few times. This rearrangement joins TRBV5-1 to TRBJ2-5, with D maybe TRBD1 (5 bases). The DNA end is a closer match to TRBJ2-7, so the J assignment may be wrong. Germline V lookup: CDR1 SGHRS, CDR2 YFSETQ. The CDR3 consists of 14 residues. CDR3 amino acids: CASSLVTGLDEQYF. CDR3 nucleotide sequence: TGCGCCAGCAGCTTGGTAACAGGTCTGGACGAGCAGTACTTC.

V usage is TRBV9 and J usage is TRBJ2-2; possible D gene TRBD2, 7 bases. The germline V gene encodes CDR1 SGDLS and CDR2 YYNGEE. CDR3 size: 15 residues. The V end was cut by 3 bases, the J end by 6 bases, with 15 bases between. CDR3 coding DNA: TGTGCCAGCAGCGGTGGGGGGGCTGGCTCCGGGGAGCTGTTTTTT. It encodes CASSGGGAGSGELFF.

The V call is TRBV5-4, the J call TRBJ2-7, with 11 bases lining up with TRBD2. After removal of 4 bases from V and 4 bases from J, the junction contained 7 bases not matched to a gene. The CDR3 has 15 amino acids. Germline values: CDR1 SGHNT, CDR2 YYREEE (reference sequence). CDR3 sequence reads: CASSPVAGGPYEQYF. In DNA, the CDR3 is TGTGCCAGCAGCCCTGTAGCGGGGGGGCCTTACGAGCAGTACTTC.

The CDR3 bases are TGTGCCAGCGAAAACCGGGCTAGCGGGCAAGAGACCCAGTACTTC. Translated, it gives CASENRASGQETQYF. The V call is TRBV6-4, the J call TRBJ2-5; 8 positions agree with TRBD2. This CDR3 spans 15 amino acids. Trimming cost V 8 bases and J 2 bases; bases outside gene matches: 10. In germline, CDR1 is MRHNA, CDR2 SNTAGT.

CDR3 sequence (DNA): TGTGCCATCAGCGACGGGGGGGGAATCTATGGCTACACCTTC. It codes for CAISDGGGIYGYTF. The chain has TRBV10-3 and TRBJ1-2, with D perhaps TRBD1 (5 bases). The CDR3 spans 14 residues. Germline CDR1 is ENHRY and CDR2 is SYGVKD. The ends were cut back, 6 bases at V and 4 bases at J, with 15 bases in the middle.

This chain links TRBV2 with TRBJ1-6; D is possibly TRBD1 (6 bases). With 9 bases removed from V and 6 bases from J, the gap between germline ends came to 18 bases. The CDR3 has 15 residues. Germline values: CDR1 SNHLY, CDR2 FYNNEI. DNA for the CDR3: TGTGCCAGTGGGGATTTGACAGGACCTAATTCACCCCTCCACTTT. Residues: CASGDLTGPNSPLHF.

The chain has TRBV5-1 and TRBJ1-1; D is uncertain. The CDR3 sequence is 17 residues long. V gave up 0 bases and J gave up 1 base, with 16 bases separating them. Germline CDR1 and CDR2: SGHRS and YFSETQ. The CDR3 DNA follows: TGCGCCAGCAGCTTGGGTCATGGGAGCCCGACGAACACTGAAGCTTTCTTT. It yields the protein CASSLGHGSPTNTEAFF.

The chain uses TRBV5-1 and TRBJ2-7; 7 bases line up with TRBD1. Germline V gives CDR1 SGHRS, CDR2 YFSETQ. The CDR3 consists of 15 residues. V gave up 4 bases and J gave up 0 bases; unmatched junction bases: 7. The CDR3 nucleotides read TGCGCCAGCAGCCAAACAGGGGCGAGCTCCTACGAGCAGTACTTC. It is translated as CASSQTGASSYEQYF.

The chain recombines TRBV4-1 with TRBJ1-1, with D possibly being TRBD1 (5 bases). The ends were cut back, 3 bases at V and 4 bases at J, with 15 bases in the middle. The germline CDR1 and CDR2 sequences are MGHRA and YSYEKL. The CDR3 has 15 amino acids. CDR3 DNA sequence: TGCGCCAGCAGCCAGGATCCCAGGGAGGGCACTGAAGCTTTCTTT. Its translation is CASSQDPREGTEAFF.

V is TRBV30 and J is TRBJ1-2; 7 nucleotides align to TRBD1. The J segment lost 7 bases and the V segment lost 5 bases, leaving 10 bases of the junction unmatched. This CDR3 comprises 13 residues. The germline V gene has CDR1 GTSNPN and CDR2 SVGIG (reference sequence). DNA of the CDR3: TGTGCCTGGGCCCTCGGGACAGCGGCTGGCTACACCTTC. Amino acid sequence: CAWALGTAAGYTF.

The gene calls are TRBV18 and TRBJ2-7; D is possibly TRBD1 (6 bases). V shed 3 bases and J shed 2 bases, with 14 bases lying between them. Germline CDR1 KGHSH, CDR2 LQKENI. CDR3 size: 15 residues. CDR3 bases: TGTGCCAGCTCACCGCGCGACAGGTACCCCTACGAGCAGTACTTC. It specifies CASSPRDRYPYEQYF.

This clone has only a few counts. V and J are TRBV27 and TRBJ2-2; 9 positions match TRBD1. This CDR3 region has 16 residues. With V trimmed by 3 bases and J by 4 bases, 6 bases remained unmatched. Germline CDR1 and CDR2: MNHEY and SMNVEV (reference sequence). The chain's CDR3 is CASSFHRGLGTGELFF. DNA for the CDR3: TGTGCCAGCAGTTTCCACAGGGGGCTGGGCACCGGGGAGCTGTTTTTT.

This clone was observed a single time. The chain uses TRBV11-2 and TRBJ2-5; 7 bases fit TRBD1. Germline V gene lookup returns CDR1 SGHAT and CDR2 FQNNGV. CDR3 size: 14 residues. The junction had 8 bases not matched to a gene; V was cut back by 5 bases and J by 5 bases. DNA of the CDR3: TGTGCCAGCAGCACGACAGGGTGGTGGGAGACCCAGTACTTC. Translating it yields CASSTTGWWETQYF.

The rearrangement uses TRBV10-3 and TRBJ2-2; D might be TRBD2 (5 bases). Trimming stripped 10 bases from V and 4 bases from J, with 16 bases between. There are 14 residues in the CDR3. Germline assignment: CDR1 ENHRY and CDR2 SYGVKD. The CDR3: CANSLEGGTGELFF. In DNA, the CDR3 is TGTGCCAACTCCCTTGAGGGTGGCACCGGGGAGCTGTTTTTT.

This chain connects TRBV5-5 to TRBJ1-5; possibly TRBD1 for D (6 bases). The V gene lost 0 bases and the J gene lost 7 bases, with 11 bases spanning the gap. The CDR3 has 14 residues. Per germline, CDR1 SGHKS and CDR2 YYEKEE (reference sequence). The CDR3 DNA reads as TGTGCCAGCAGCTTGGTATCAGACAGGCAGCCCCAGCATTTT. Amino acids: CASSLVSDRQPQHF.

J is TRBJ1-2 and V is TRBV5-1; 10 nucleotides match TRBD1. V lost 4 bases, J lost 8 bases, and 8 bases stayed unmatched. The CDR3 spans 14 residues. Germline CDR1 reads SGHRS; CDR2 reads YFSETQ. CDR3 sequence reads: CASSLDRGREGYTF. The CDR3, as DNA: TGCGCCAGCAGCCTGGACAGGGGGAGGGAAGGCTACACCTTC.

V is TRBV30 and J is TRBJ1-1; 9 bases match TRBD1. From germline, CDR1 is GTSNPN and CDR2 SVGIG (reference sequence). The CDR3 covers 15 residues. V was clipped by 2 bases and J by 4 bases; unmatched bases: 8. For the CDR3, the DNA is TGTGCCTGGAGTATAACCGGGACAGGGATCACTGAAGCTTTCTTT. Residues: CAWSITGTGITEAFF.

V is TRBV4-2 and J is TRBJ1-4; 9 nucleotides line up with TRBD1. Looked up from germline, CDR1 is LGHNA and CDR2 is YNFKEQ. Losses at the gene ends were 6 bases for V and 8 bases for J; bases not matched to a gene: 7. The CDR3 extends over 14 amino acids. CDR3 amino acids: CASSPGQGQEKLFF. The CDR3 DNA follows: TGTGCCAGCAGTCCGGGACAGGGACAAGAAAAACTGTTTTTT.

This sequence joins TRBV10-3 and TRBJ1-4, with TRBD1 matching over 8 bases. Trimming removed 10 bases from V and 5 bases from J; junction bases left unmatched: 6. Per the germline V gene, CDR1 is ENHRY and CDR2 is SYGVKD. The CDR3 sequence is 13 residues long. The CDR3 nucleotides read TGTGCCACTTCAGGACAGGGCAATGAAAAACTGTTTTTT. It specifies CATSGQGNEKLFF.